This T cell receptor beta chain is drawn from a study of OX40 agonist ivuxolimab in advanced cancers. Study as a whole: Patients were about 83% male with ages roughly 23 to 90, mean about 65. Study-wide points: At doses 0.1 to 3.0 mg/kg, CD4+ and CD8+ clones expanded. Partial responders at 0.1-3.0 mg/kg had among the lowest clonal expansion. Also showing low normalized T-cell clonal expansion were some of the nonresponders.

CDR1 SGHDT and CDR2 YYEEEE come from the germline V gene. The CDR3 runs 14 residues. The ends were cut back, 4 bases at V and 3 bases at J, with 14 bases in the middle. Sequencing used immunoSEQ multiplex PCR; TCRdb keeps in-frame clones, though not all of them. This sample has 65,000 to 80,000 clones, with about 89% found just once. Note on this clone: Its target is unknown.

This rearrangement joins TRBV5-6 to TRBJ2-7; D is undetermined. This TCR was recovered from an adult with an advanced solid tumor such as melanoma, head and neck, liver or kidney cancer. This material consisted of CD4+ or CD8+ T cells sorted from blood, taken in a trial of the OX40 agonist ivuxolimab. CDR3 sequence: CASSPEGHFYEQYF. The CDR3 DNA follows: TGTGCCAGCAGCCCAGAAGGTCATTTCTACGAGCAGTACTTC. The full variable domain, in which reference TRBV5-6 and TRBJ2-7 provide the parts outside the CDR3, is DAGVTQSPTHLIKTRGQQVTLRCSPKSGHDTVSWYQQALGQGPQFIFQYYEEEERQRGNFPDRFSGHQFPNYSSELNVNALLLGDSALYLCASSPEGHFYEQYFGPGTRLTVT.